This TCR beta chain was found in a study of post-analysis software for immune sequencing data. Points from the study as a whole: With TRBV5-6, TRBV5-1 and TRBV20-1 included, 5 or 6 TRBV segments were more frequent in patients than in controls.

This CDR3 is built from 17 residues. The germline CDR1 and CDR2 sequences are SGHVS and FNYEAQ. With 4 bases clipped from V and 4 bases from J, the junction kept 12 bases outside the gene matches. Libraries were made from TCR beta cDNA, and they carried unique molecular identifiers. TCRdb used MiXCR to reprocess the PCR reads, holding one entry per CDR3 protein. The sample lists roughly 650,000 distinct CDR3 sequences; 59% were seen once. This clonotype appeared a single time. Its cognate antigen is unknown. This chain connects TRBV7-6 to TRBJ2-1; TRBD2 aligns across 8 bases. Sequencing input: blood. The clonotype was recovered from a girl aged 2-9 years with multiple sclerosis. The CDR3: CASSSTGGATLYNEQFF. The DNA of the CDR3 is TGTGCCAGCAGCTCGACGGGGGGGGCCACCCTTTACAATGAGCAGTTCTTC.